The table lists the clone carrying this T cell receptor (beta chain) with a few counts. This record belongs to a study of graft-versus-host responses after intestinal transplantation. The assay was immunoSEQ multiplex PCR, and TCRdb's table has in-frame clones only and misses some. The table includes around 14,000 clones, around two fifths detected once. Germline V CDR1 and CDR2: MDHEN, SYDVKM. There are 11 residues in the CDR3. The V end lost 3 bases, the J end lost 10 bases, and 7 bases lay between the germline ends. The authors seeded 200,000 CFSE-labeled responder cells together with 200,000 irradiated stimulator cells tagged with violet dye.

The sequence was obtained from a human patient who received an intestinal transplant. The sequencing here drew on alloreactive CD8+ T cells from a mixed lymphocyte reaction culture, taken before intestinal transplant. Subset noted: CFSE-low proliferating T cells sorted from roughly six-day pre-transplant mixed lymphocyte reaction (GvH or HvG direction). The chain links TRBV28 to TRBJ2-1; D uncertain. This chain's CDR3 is CASSFFREQFF. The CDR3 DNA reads TGTGCCAGCAGTTTTTTCCGGGAGCAGTTCTTC.